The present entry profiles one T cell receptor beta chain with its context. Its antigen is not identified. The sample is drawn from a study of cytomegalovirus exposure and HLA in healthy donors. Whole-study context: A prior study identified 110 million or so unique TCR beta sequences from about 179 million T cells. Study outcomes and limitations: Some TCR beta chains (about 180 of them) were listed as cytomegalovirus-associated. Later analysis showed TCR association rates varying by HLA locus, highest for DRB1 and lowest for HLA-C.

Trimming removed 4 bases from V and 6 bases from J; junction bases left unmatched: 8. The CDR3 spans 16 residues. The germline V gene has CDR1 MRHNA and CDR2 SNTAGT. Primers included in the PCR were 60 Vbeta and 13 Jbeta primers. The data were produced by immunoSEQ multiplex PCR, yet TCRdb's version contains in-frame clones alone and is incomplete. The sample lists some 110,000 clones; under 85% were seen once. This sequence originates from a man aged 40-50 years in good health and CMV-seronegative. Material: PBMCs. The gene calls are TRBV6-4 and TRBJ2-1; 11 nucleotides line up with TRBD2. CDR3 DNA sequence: TGTGCCAGCAGTGTGATTAGCGGGGGGGCCGTCAATGAGCAGTTCTTC. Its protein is CASSVISGGAVNEQFF.